A single sample gave rise to the 25 T cell receptor beta chains below, sequenced in a study of T cell responses to AZD1222 COVID-19 vaccine. TCRdb keeps only in-frame clones here, not all; method: immunoSEQ multiplex PCR. The sample yields tens of thousands of clones, roughly 90% seen once. The specimen was peripheral blood, collected on day 0 of AZD1222 vaccination. These receptors were obtained from an adult in good health.

J is TRBJ1-1 and V is TRBV19; D might be TRBD1 (5 bases). This CDR3 has 13 residues. Trimming stripped 3 bases from V and 6 bases from J, with 11 bases between. Germline V gene sequence: CDR1 LNHDA, CDR2 SQIVND (reference sequence). CDR3 sequence: CASSIRDSAEAFF. The DNA for the CDR3 is TGTGCCAGTAGTATCCGAGACAGTGCTGAAGCTTTCTTT.

The gene calls are TRBV13 and TRBJ2-7, with TRBD2 as a possible D gene (5 bases). This CDR3 comprises 13 residues. Germline V gene sequence: CDR1 PRHDT, CDR2 FYEKMQ (reference sequence). The ends were cut back, 5 bases at V and 1 base at J, with 9 bases in the middle. The CDR3 here is CASSRGSSYEQYF. CDR3 bases: TGTGCCAGCAGCCGGGGATCTTCCTACGAGCAGTACTTC.

The chain employs TRBV18 and TRBJ1-2, with 10 bases aligning to TRBD1. The germline CDR1 and CDR2 sequences are KGHSH and LQKENI. Trimming removed 5 bases from V and 6 bases from J; junction bases left unmatched: 3. The CDR3 length is 13 residues. In DNA, the CDR3 is TGTGCCAGCTCATCGGGGACAGGGGATGGCTACACCTTC. Translating it yields CASSSGTGDGYTF.

This chain connects TRBV27 to TRBJ1-2; no firm D call. The germline V and J ends were trimmed by 5 bases and 2 bases, with 12 bases remaining between them. The CDR3 consists of 14 residues. Germline-derived CDR1 and CDR2 are MNHEY and SMNVEV (reference sequence). In nucleotides, the CDR3 is TGTGCCAGCAGTCCCGAGAGGGTCAACTATGGCTACACCTTC. Translation gives CASSPERVNYGYTF.

The chain recombines TRBV11-2 with TRBJ2-7; 8 bases are shared with TRBD2. The germline CDR1 and CDR2 sequences are SGHAT and FQNNGV. Trimming took 4 bases from V and 2 from J; bases not matched to a gene: 7. The CDR3 is made up of 15 amino acids. CDR3 sequence (DNA): TGTGCCAGCAGCTCAATTAGCGGGAACACCTACGAGCAGTACTTC. Residues: CASSSISGNTYEQYF.

The chain joins TRBV29-1 to TRBJ2-7; possibly TRBD2 for D (5 bases). The germline gives CDR1 SQVTM, CDR2 ANQGSEA. Trimming cost V 4 bases and J 3 bases, with 10 bases left between them. The CDR3 totals 12 residues. This CDR3 reads CSVGRTVYEQYF. CDR3 bases: TGCAGCGTTGGGCGGACTGTCTACGAGCAGTACTTC.

The chain is built from TRBV2 and TRBJ2-2; perhaps TRBD1 as D (6 bases). Germline-derived CDR1 and CDR2 are SNHLY and FYNNEI. V lost 6 bases to trimming and J lost 3 bases, with 14 bases between them. This CDR3 spans 15 amino acids. This chain's CDR3 is CASSEQGSDTGELFF. The CDR3 coding sequence is TGTGCCAGCAGCGAACAGGGAAGCGACACCGGGGAGCTGTTTTTT.

V usage is TRBV4-1 and J usage is TRBJ2-3, with 11 positions matching TRBD2. Trimming took 6 bases from V and 6 from J; bases not matched to a gene: 8. This CDR3 has 15 amino acids. CDR1 and CDR2 (germline): MGHRA, YSYEKL. The CDR3 DNA reads TGCGCCAGCAGTCTAATTAGCGGGGGGGTGGATACGCAGTATTTT. This gives the protein CASSLISGGVDTQYF.

Written as DNA, the CDR3 is TGTGCCAGCAGTACCGGGACAGGGGGCAGATTTCAGCCCCAGCATTTT. Translating gives CASSTGTGGRFQPQHF. The chain couples TRBV6-2 or TRBV6-3 to TRBJ1-5, with TRBD1 identical over 12 bases. Per germline, CDR1 MNHEY and CDR2 SVGEGT. This CDR3 is 16 amino acids long. The ends lost 5 bases at V and 6 bases at J; junction bases unmatched: 8.

This clone was observed once. The chain recombines TRBV7-2 with TRBJ2-7; no clear D. Deletions cut 2 bases from V and 6 bases from J, with 14 bases between. The germline V gene encodes CDR1 SGHTA and CDR2 FQGNSA. CDR3 size: 14 residues. CDR3 coding DNA: TGTGCCAGCAGCTTACATAGGGTTGGTCGCGAGCAGTACTTC. Translated, it gives CASSLHRVGREQYF.

The gene calls are TRBV6-5 and TRBJ1-3; tentatively, D is TRBD1 (5 bases). This CDR3 region has 14 residues. The germline V gene has CDR1 MNHEY and CDR2 SVGAGI. V gave up 2 bases and J gave up 2 bases, with 7 bases separating them. This CDR3 is CASSYDRAGNTIYF. DNA of the CDR3: TGTGCCAGCAGTTACGACAGAGCTGGAAACACCATATATTTT.

The genes are TRBV6-6 and TRBJ2-7; no reliable D call. Trimming took 6 bases from V and 2 from J, leaving 14 bases between them. This CDR3 region has 14 residues. The V gene's germline CDR1 is MNHNY and CDR2 SVGAGI (reference sequence). DNA of the CDR3: TGTGCCAGCAGGGGCTCCCTAGGGACCTACGAGCAGTACTTC. Protein product: CASRGSLGTYEQYF.

The rearrangement links TRBV9 to TRBJ1-1; D unresolved. V was cut by 0 bases and J by 1 base, with 7 bases left in between. The CDR3 totals 14 residues. In germline, CDR1 is SGDLS, CDR2 YYNGEE. The chain's CDR3 is CASSVEPTNTEAFF. The CDR3 bases are TGTGCCAGCAGCGTAGAACCCACGAACACTGAAGCTTTCTTT.

The chain has TRBV7-9 and TRBJ1-1, with D tentatively TRBD1 (5 bases). Germline values: CDR1 SEHNR, CDR2 FQNEAQ (reference sequence). The ends were cut back, 4 bases at V and 6 bases at J, with 18 bases in the middle. The CDR3 runs to 15 residues. CDR3 coding DNA: TGTGCCAGCAGCTCCACCTCGCGTGGGGGGGCTGAAGCTTTCTTT. Encoded protein: CASSSTSRGGAEAFF.

In the case of this clone: The identical CDR3 is also encoded by other nucleotide sequences in the sample. The rearrangement joins TRBV9 to TRBJ1-1; no definite D call. The CDR3 loop spans 14 amino acids. Germline CDR1 SGDLS, CDR2 YYNGEE. Trimming removed 2 bases at V and 0 bases at J, with 8 bases between. The CDR3 is CASSVTGLNTEAFF. The CDR3 bases are TGTGCCAGCAGCGTGACGGGGTTGAACACTGAAGCTTTCTTT.

The gene calls are TRBV15 and TRBJ2-2; possibly TRBD2 for D (5 bases). The ends were cut back, 0 bases at V and 6 bases at J, with 8 bases in the middle. The CDR3 covers 14 residues. CDR1 and CDR2 (germline): LNHNV, YYDKDF (reference sequence). The CDR3 loop reads CATSRDNGAGELFF. CDR3 DNA sequence: TGTGCCACCAGCAGAGATAACGGGGCCGGGGAGCTGTTTTTT.

This clone appeared a single time. The genes are TRBV5-1 and TRBJ1-2; D gene ambiguous. V was cut by 0 bases and J by 3 bases, with 6 bases left in between. This CDR3 contains 13 residues. Germline assignment: CDR1 SGHRS and CDR2 YFSETQ. The CDR3 is CASSLVPDYGYTF. CDR3 DNA: TGCGCCAGCAGCTTGGTTCCAGACTATGGCTACACCTTC.

This chain uses TRBV5-1 with TRBJ2-1; TRBD2 aligns across 8 bases. CDR1 and CDR2 (germline): SGHRS, YFSETQ. The J segment lost 9 bases and the V segment lost 5 bases, leaving 22 bases of the junction unmatched. The CDR3 is 18 residues long. The DNA for the CDR3 is TGCGCCAGCAGGTTCTATGTCGGGACTAGAGGGTTAGGCGGTGAGCAGTTCTTC. As protein: CASRFYVGTRGLGGEQFF. Drawing the rest from reference TRBV5-1 and TRBJ2-1, the complete variable domain is KAGVTQTPRYLIKTRGQQVTLSCSPISGHRSVSWYQQTPGQGLQFLFEYFSETQRNKGNFPGRFSGRQFSNSRSEMNVSTLELGDSALYLCASRFYVGTRGLGGEQFFGPGTRLTVL.

The chain carries TRBV7-3 and TRBJ1-6; D ambiguous. Germline CDR1 and CDR2: SGHTA and FQGTGA. The CDR3 length is 14 residues. Trimming took off 1 base at V and 8 bases at J, with 9 bases between the two ends. DNA of the CDR3: TGTGCCAGCAGCTTAAGGGCCCGGGATTCACCCCTCCACTTT. This gives the protein CASSLRARDSPLHF.

For the CDR3, the DNA is TGCAGCGTTGCTCAGAGTGAGCAGTTCTTC. Translated, it gives CSVAQSEQFF. This chain links TRBV29-1 with TRBJ2-1; D ambiguous. Germline V lookup: CDR1 SQVTM, CDR2 ANQGSEA. CDR3 length equals 10 residues. With 4 bases removed from V and 9 bases from J, the gap between germline ends came to 7 bases.

The V gene is TRBV19, the J gene TRBJ2-2, with D perhaps given as TRBD1 or TRBD2 (5 bases each). The CDR3 is 16 amino acids. The germline V and J ends were trimmed by 7 bases and 4 bases, with 19 bases remaining between them. CDR1 LNHDA and CDR2 SQIVND come from the germline V gene (reference sequence). CDR3 loop: CASKGVNRDLTGELFF. CDR3 coding DNA: TGTGCCAGTAAAGGGGTAAACCGGGACCTCACCGGGGAGCTGTTTTTT. The variable domain in full, with the rest retrieved from reference TRBV19 and TRBJ2-2, is DGGITQSPKYLFRKEGQNVTLSCEQNLNHDAMYWYRQDPGQGLRLIYYSQIVNDFQKGDIAEGYSVSREKKESFPLTVTSAQKNPTAFYLCASKGVNRDLTGELFFGEGSRLTVL.

V usage is TRBV5-1 and J usage is TRBJ1-2; 9 bases are a match to TRBD1. Looked up from germline, CDR1 is SGHRS and CDR2 is YFSETQ. V shed 5 bases and J 2 bases; nucleotides not matched to a gene: 10. The CDR3 is 16 amino acids. The CDR3 region has the DNA TGCGCCAGCAGACCGATCCCGGGACAGGGAAACTATGGCTACACCTTC. Residues: CASRPIPGQGNYGYTF.

The chain recombines TRBV11-2 with TRBJ2-7; the D gene is possibly TRBD1 (5 bases). This CDR3 region has 13 residues. Germline V gene lookup returns CDR1 SGHAT and CDR2 FQNNGV. The V end was cut by 6 bases, the J end by 3 bases, with 12 bases between. This chain's CDR3 is CASSRTDNYEQYF. The CDR3 DNA is TGTGCCAGCAGTCGGACGGACAACTACGAGCAGTACTTC.

The chain has TRBV9 and TRBJ2-1; TRBD2 agrees at 14 bases. Trimming removed 4 bases from V and 6 bases from J; junction bases left unmatched: 3. The germline CDR1 and CDR2 sequences are SGDLS and YYNGEE. The CDR3 loop spans 15 amino acids. The CDR3 nucleotides read TGTGCCAGCAGCTACGGGACTAGCGGGAGCAATGAGCAGTTCTTC. Translated: CASSYGTSGSNEQFF.

The chain is built from TRBV6-2 or TRBV6-3 and TRBJ1-1; D is unresolved. Germline CDR1 is MNHEY and CDR2 is SVGEGT. This CDR3 spans 13 amino acids. Trimming removed 2 bases at V and 5 bases at J, with 9 bases between. CDR3 loop: CASSYPPLTEAFF. In DNA form, the CDR3 reads TGTGCCAGCAGTTACCCTCCCCTGACTGAAGCTTTCTTT.